The clone carrying this T cell receptor beta chain was observed a handful of times. Unique molecular identifiers were incorporated during preparation of the TCRbeta library. TCRdb ran MiXCR on the PCR reads and lists one entry per CDR3 protein. The sample lists around 500,000 distinct CDR3 sequences; around an eighth were seen once. The sample comes from a study of T-cell reconstitution after alpha-beta-depleted transplantation in children. Trimming left V 5 bases short and J 4 bases short, with 17 bases between. Germline CDR1 and CDR2: LGHNA and YSLEER. The CDR3 length is 15 residues. Specimen: PBMCs from the stem cell graft donor, collected from the stem cell graft. The J gene is TRBJ1-1, the V gene TRBV4-3, with D possibly being TRBD1 (5 bases). The receptor's source is a human donor who donated a stem cell graft to a child with combined immunodeficiency. Here the CDR3 reads CASSSDKGLGTEAFF. In DNA form, the CDR3 reads TGCGCCAGCAGCTCGGACAAAGGTTTAGGCACTGAAGCTTTCTTT.